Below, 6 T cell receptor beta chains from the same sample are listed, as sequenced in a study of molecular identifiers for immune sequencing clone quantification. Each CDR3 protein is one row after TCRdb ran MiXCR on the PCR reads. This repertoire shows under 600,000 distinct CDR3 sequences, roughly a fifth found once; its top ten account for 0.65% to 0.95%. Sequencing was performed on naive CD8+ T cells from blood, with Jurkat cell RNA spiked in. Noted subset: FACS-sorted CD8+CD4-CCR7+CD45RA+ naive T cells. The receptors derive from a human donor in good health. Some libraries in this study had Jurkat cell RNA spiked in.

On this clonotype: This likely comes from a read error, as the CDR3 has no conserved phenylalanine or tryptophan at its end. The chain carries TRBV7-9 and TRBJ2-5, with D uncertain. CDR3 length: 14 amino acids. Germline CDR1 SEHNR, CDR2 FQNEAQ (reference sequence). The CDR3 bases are TGTGCCAGCAACTTAGTGACAATCCAAGAGACCCAGTACTCC. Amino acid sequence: CASNLVTIQETQYS.

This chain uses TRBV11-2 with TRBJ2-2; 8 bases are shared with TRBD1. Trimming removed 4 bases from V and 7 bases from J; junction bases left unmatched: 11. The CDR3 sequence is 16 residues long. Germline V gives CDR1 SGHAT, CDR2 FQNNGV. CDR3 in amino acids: CASSSSTGEMVGELFF. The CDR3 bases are TGTGCCAGCAGCTCTTCGACAGGGGAGATGGTCGGGGAGCTGTTTTTT.

The CDR3 loop reads CASSPIGGAGYEQYF. The CDR3 DNA follows: TGTGCCAGCAGCCCCATTGGGGGGGCTGGGTACGAGCAGTACTTC. The chain links TRBV11-3 to TRBJ2-7; possible D gene TRBD2, 7 bases. The CDR3 extends over 15 amino acids. Trimming took off 5 bases at V and 4 bases at J, with 18 bases between the two ends. The germline gives CDR1 SGHNT, CDR2 YENEEA.

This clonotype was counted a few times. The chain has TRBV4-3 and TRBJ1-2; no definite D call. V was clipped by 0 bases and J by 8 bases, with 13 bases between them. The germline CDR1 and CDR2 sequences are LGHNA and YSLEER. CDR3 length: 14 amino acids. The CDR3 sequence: CASSQEVTPPGYTF. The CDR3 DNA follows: TGCGCCAGCAGCCAAGAGGTGACACCACCCGGCTACACCTTC.

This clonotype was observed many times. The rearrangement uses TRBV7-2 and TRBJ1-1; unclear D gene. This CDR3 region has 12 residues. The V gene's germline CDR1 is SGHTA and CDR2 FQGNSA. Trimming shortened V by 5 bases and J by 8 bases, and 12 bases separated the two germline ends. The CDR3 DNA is TGTGCCAGCAGCCCTTATCGGGCAGAAGCTTTCTTT. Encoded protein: CASSPYRAEAFF.

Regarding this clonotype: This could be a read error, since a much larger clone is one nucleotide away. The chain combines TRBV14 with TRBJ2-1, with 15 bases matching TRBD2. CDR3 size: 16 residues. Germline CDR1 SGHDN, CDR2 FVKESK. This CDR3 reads CASGHGPGLAGGEQFF. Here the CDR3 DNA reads TGTGCCAGCGGCCATGGCCCGGGACTAGCGGGAGGTGAGCAGTTCTTC.